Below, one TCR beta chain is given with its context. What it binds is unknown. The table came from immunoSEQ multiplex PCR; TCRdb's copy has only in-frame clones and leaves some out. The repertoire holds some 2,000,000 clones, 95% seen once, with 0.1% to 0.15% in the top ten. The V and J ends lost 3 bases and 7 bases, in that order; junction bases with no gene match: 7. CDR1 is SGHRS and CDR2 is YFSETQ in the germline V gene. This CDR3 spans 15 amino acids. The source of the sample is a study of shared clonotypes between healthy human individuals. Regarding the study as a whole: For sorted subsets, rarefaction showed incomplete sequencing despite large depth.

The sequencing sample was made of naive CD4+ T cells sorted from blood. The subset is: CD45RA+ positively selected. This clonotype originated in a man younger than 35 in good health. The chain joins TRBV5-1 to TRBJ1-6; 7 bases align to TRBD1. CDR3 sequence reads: CASSWGQNMNSPLHF. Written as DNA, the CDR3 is TGCGCCAGCAGCTGGGGACAGAATATGAATTCACCCCTCCACTTT.